This is a list of T cell receptor beta chains from one sample in a study of shared clonotypes between healthy human individuals. Some clones are missing from TCRdb's copy, which holds only in-frame ones; the method was immunoSEQ multiplex PCR. The top ten clones hold about 0.057% of a sample with under 650,000 clones, almost 97% of them seen once. Input material: naive CD4+ T cells sorted from blood. These receptor sequences come from a woman in her 30s in good health. Both conserved end residues are part of each CDR3. D genes are given only for firm matches.

>TRBV10-1|-|TRBJ1-5
CATEKRIGVDAVRQPQHF
>TRBV29-1|TRBD1|TRBJ1-3
CSGLQGAGNTIYF
>TRBV6-5|-|TRBJ2-3
CASSYSDGDTQYF
>TRBV9|-|TRBJ1-1
CASSVDPGATEAFF
>TRBV23-1|TRBD1|TRBJ1-4
CASSQSRPEQGAGEKLFF
>TRBV27|TRBD2|TRBJ2-1
CASSFWLAGGLSRDEQFF
>TRBV2|-|TRBJ2-7
CASSEYREYGRGREQYF
>TRBV7-2|-|TRBJ2-1
CASSWGSGYNEQFF
>TRBV19|-|TRBJ2-1
CASSQIYNEQFF
>TRBV19|TRBD1|TRBJ1-6
CASSTYDRAGNSPLHF